The TCR beta chain under discussion was sequenced for a study of shared clonotypes between healthy human individuals. About the study: The donor group consisted of two women and three men, aged 18 to 49.

Germline CDR1 reads PRHDT; CDR2 reads FYEKMQ (reference sequence). The length of the CDR3 is 12 residues. With 1 base removed from V and 8 bases from J, the gap between germline ends came to 8 bases. Only in-frame clones appear in the TCRdb table, and some are missing; sequencing was by immunoSEQ multiplex PCR. The data show more than 2,000,000 clones, around 90% seen once. CD45RA+ naive and CD45RA-negative memory subsets were separated from CD4+ cells. As concerns this clone: Its specificity is not known.

Study results and caveats: Investigators collected only blood, and repertoires in tissues likely differ.

This chain joins TRBV13 and TRBJ1-1; no reliable D call. The clonotype comes from a man younger than 30 in good health. The sequencing input was naive CD4+ T cells sorted from blood. Subset described: CD45RA+ positively selected. The CDR3: CASSLAGREAFF. CDR3 in DNA: TGTGCCAGCAGCTTAGCTGGGAGAGAAGCTTTCTTT.